This is a list of T cell receptor beta chains from one sample in a study of breast tumors, draining lymph nodes, adjacent tissues. Via MiXCR, TCRdb re-called the multiplex PCR reads, giving one row per CDR3 protein. The sample lists 70,000 to 85,000 distinct CDR3 sequences; approximately 19% were seen once. The sample was axillary lymph node tissue. The receptor source for this set is a female donor with breast cancer. Some clones in this sample may be carry-over from other donors' samples. Each CDR3 is given without its conserved first and last residue.

CDR3aa	v_gene	j_gene
ASSLFGTAYGYT	TRBV14	TRBJ1-2
ASNDRDATNEKLF	TRBV19	TRBJ1-4
ASSANQGYEQY	TRBV6-1	TRBJ2-7
ASSLWGGLAGGTKNEQF	TRBV7-9	TRBJ2-1
ASSLRVAGGAETQY	TRBV7-9	TRBJ2-5
AISESRETQY	TRBV10-3	TRBJ2-5
ASSSNGQGVSYEQY	TRBV5-1	TRBJ2-7
ATKKAGGYNEQF	TRBV15	TRBJ2-1
ATSHRGTDPYEQY	TRBV15	TRBJ2-7
ASSYREGGETQY	TRBV5-4	TRBJ2-5
ASSPPGINEQF	TRBV27	TRBJ2-1
ASSYGRGDGYT	TRBV6-2/TRBV6-3	TRBJ1-2
ASSRRTDNEQF	TRBV5-4	TRBJ2-1
ASSAGRYQETQY	TRBV7-2	TRBJ2-5
ATALASHEQY	TRBV2	TRBJ2-7
ATTGTNSGANVLT	TRBV15	TRBJ2-6
ATSRDRGNNEQF	TRBV15	TRBJ2-1